The 28 T cell receptor beta chains below come from one sample, sequenced in a study of T cells expressing NK-cell markers. TCRdb reprocessed the 5' RACE reads, keeping one entry per CDR3 protein, no DNA. This listing includes about 460,000 distinct CDR3 sequences. Material: blood T cells: a sorted CD56 or NKG2C T cell subset, CD4+ or CD8+ T cells, or bulk PBMC T cells (not recorded which). The receptors shown here come from a woman aged 45-60 years in good health.

J is TRBJ1-1 and V is TRBV28; the TRBD1 assignment by TCRdb is unverifiable without DNA. Germline-derived CDR1 and CDR2 are MDHEN and SYDVKM. The CDR3 loop spans 14 amino acids. Here the CDR3 reads CASSLAGARGEAFF.

The chain is built from TRBV20-1 and TRBJ2-3; TCRdb outputs TRBD1, but without DNA this stays unchecked. Germline loops: CDR1 DFQATT, CDR2 SNEGSKA (reference sequence). CDR3 length: 16 amino acids. This chain's CDR3 is CSATTDRGSSTDTQYF.

The chain carries TRBV2 and TRBJ2-3. The germline V gene encodes CDR1 SNHLY and CDR2 FYNNEI. CDR3 length equals 13 residues. This CDR3 is CASRESRTDTQYF.

The chain couples TRBV2 to TRBJ1-2; TCRdb names TRBD1, which stays unverified in the absence of DNA. The CDR3 contains 14 residues. Per the germline V gene, CDR1 is SNHLY and CDR2 is FYNNEI. CDR3 protein: CASRGEGQAAGYTF. Full variable domain (missing parts from reference TRBV2 and TRBJ1-2): EPEVTQTPSHQVTQMGQEVILRCVPISNHLYFYWYRQILGQKVEFLVSFYNNEISEKSEIFDDQFSVERPDGSNFTLKIRSTKLEDSAMYFCASRGEGQAAGYTFGSGTRLTVV.

The gene calls are TRBV20-1 and TRBJ2-1. Germline V CDR1 and CDR2: DFQATT, SNEGSKA (reference sequence). The CDR3 consists of 12 residues. The CDR3 loop is CSARDVVTGQFF.

The chain combines TRBV15 with TRBJ1-2; the TCRdb D gene call, TRBD1, has no DNA to confirm it. The germline V gene encodes CDR1 LNHNV and CDR2 YYDKDF (reference sequence). The CDR3 contains 13 residues. This CDR3 is CATSSGARDGYTF.

J is TRBJ1-6 and V is TRBV20-1; TCRdb's D gene call, TRBD1, goes unchecked for lack of DNA. This CDR3 has 14 amino acids. Looked up from germline, CDR1 is DFQATT and CDR2 is SNEGSKA (reference sequence). This chain's CDR3 is CSYAAGTGNSPLHF.

V usage is TRBV3-1 and J usage is TRBJ2-2; TCRdb calls TRBD1, which cannot be checked without DNA. Germline V lookup: CDR1 LGHDT, CDR2 YNNKEL (reference sequence). The CDR3 spans 16 residues. CDR3 region: CASSQRTPRGTGELFF.

The rearrangement joins TRBV5-1 to TRBJ2-1; TCRdb's D gene call, TRBD1, goes unchecked for lack of DNA. Looked up from germline, CDR1 is SGHRS and CDR2 is YFSETQ. The CDR3 is 13 residues long. The CDR3 loop reads CASRADAYNEQFF.

The gene calls are TRBV7-6 and TRBJ2-5. Germline V lookup: CDR1 SGHVS, CDR2 FNYEAQ. The CDR3 contains 13 residues. CDR3 sequence reads: CASSLSQTQTQYF.

The chain combines TRBV29-1 with TRBJ2-3; as DNA is missing, the TRBD1 call by TCRdb cannot be tested. This CDR3 is built from 11 residues. Looked up from germline, CDR1 is SQVTM and CDR2 is ANQGSEA. The CDR3 protein is CRGGVADTQYF.

The V gene is TRBV28, the J gene TRBJ1-5; TCRdb's assignment of TRBD1 cannot be checked, as there is no DNA. The CDR3 loop spans 17 amino acids. Germline CDR1 is MDHEN and CDR2 is SYDVKM. This chain's CDR3 is CASSLTQGRMGNQPQHF.

This chain's CDR3 is CASSYGTIPNEQFF. This sequence joins TRBV5-6 and TRBJ2-1; the TCRdb D gene call, TRBD2, has no DNA to confirm it. In germline, CDR1 is SGHDT, CDR2 YYEEEE. The CDR3 is 14 amino acids.

The chain employs TRBV20-1 and TRBJ1-2. This CDR3 region has 12 residues. The germline V gene has CDR1 DFQATT and CDR2 SNEGSKA (reference sequence). The CDR3 loop is CSARGAVYGYTF.

The rearrangement joins TRBV7-9 to TRBJ2-3; TCRdb outputs TRBD1, but without DNA this stays unchecked. CDR1 and CDR2 (germline): SEHNR, FQNEAQ (reference sequence). This CDR3 contains 15 residues. The CDR3 sequence: CASSPGTFSTDTQYF.

V gene TRBV12-3 or TRBV12-4 combines with J gene TRBJ1-2; there is no DNA to check the TCRdb D call of TRBD1. The CDR3 has 12 amino acids. The CDR3 sequence is CASSLDRSGYTF.

CDR3 sequence reads: CASTVRTGRNEQFF. V is TRBV12-3 or TRBV12-4 and J is TRBJ2-1; the D call of TRBD1 rests on TCRdb alone, since no DNA is present to check it. The CDR3 spans 14 residues.

The chain carries TRBV5-5 and TRBJ2-2; with no DNA, the TCRdb D assignment of TRBD1 cannot be verified. Germline CDR1 is SGHKS and CDR2 is YYEKEE (reference sequence). This CDR3 contains 15 residues. The CDR3 loop reads CASLGARTNTGELFF.

V usage is TRBV18 and J usage is TRBJ2-4; with no DNA, the TCRdb D assignment of TRBD1 cannot be verified. The CDR3 is 15 amino acids. Germline V gene sequence: CDR1 KGHSH, CDR2 LQKENI. The chain's CDR3 is CASSPIGGVKNIQYF. Looking up the rest from reference TRBV18 and TRBJ2-4 gives the full variable domain: NAGVMQNPRHLVRRRGQEARLRCSPMKGHSHVYWYRQLPEEGLKFMVYLQKENIIDESGMPKERFSAEFPKEGPSILRIQQVVRGDSAAYFCASSPIGGVKNIQYFGAGTRLSVL.

The chain couples TRBV5-1 to TRBJ2-7; TCRdb's assignment of TRBD1 cannot be checked, as there is no DNA. In germline, CDR1 is SGHRS, CDR2 YFSETQ. There are 16 residues in the CDR3. This chain's CDR3 is CASSLVTGVGSYEQYF.

CDR3 amino acids: CSATENVAGLFETQYF. V is TRBV20-1 and J is TRBJ2-5; TCRdb outputs TRBD1, but without DNA this stays unchecked. Germline assignment: CDR1 DFQATT and CDR2 SNEGSKA (reference sequence). The CDR3 length is 16 residues.

The genes are TRBV7-9 and TRBJ1-4; TCRdb indicates TRBD1, and absent DNA this call remains unverified. Germline loops: CDR1 SEHNR, CDR2 FQNEAQ (reference sequence). The CDR3 loop spans 15 amino acids. The CDR3 protein is CASSLHEGPNEKLFF.

This rearrangement joins TRBV7-9 to TRBJ2-1; TCRdb names TRBD1, which stays unverified in the absence of DNA. CDR3 length: 14 amino acids. Germline-derived CDR1 and CDR2 are SEHNR and FQNEAQ (reference sequence). The CDR3 sequence: CASNGRPKGNEQFF.

The chain couples TRBV28 to TRBJ2-2; TCRdb calls TRBD2, which cannot be checked without DNA. In germline, CDR1 is MDHEN, CDR2 SYDVKM. The CDR3 has 13 amino acids. The CDR3 reads CASSRGGAGELFF.

The rearrangement links TRBV18 to TRBJ2-3; TCRdb names TRBD2, which stays unverified in the absence of DNA. The CDR3 runs to 15 residues. From germline, CDR1 is KGHSH and CDR2 LQKENI. The CDR3 region is CASSQTSGPTDTQYF.

CDR3 residues: CASSMGGRGYTF. The V call is TRBV19, the J call TRBJ1-2. CDR1 LNHDA and CDR2 SQIVND come from the germline V gene (reference sequence). This CDR3 contains 12 residues.

This sequence joins TRBV12-3 or TRBV12-4 and TRBJ2-1; TCRdb outputs TRBD2, but without DNA this stays unchecked. There are 15 residues in the CDR3. The CDR3 sequence: CASRGRWEPGNEQFF.

The V and J genes are TRBV29-1 and TRBJ1-2; TCRdb gives TRBD1 as the D gene, but with no DNA this cannot be confirmed. This CDR3 has 13 residues. Germline loops: CDR1 SQVTM, CDR2 ANQGSEA. The CDR3 loop reads CSVTTGDRSGYTF.